This is a list of T cell receptor beta chains from one sample in a study of breast tumors, draining lymph nodes, adjacent tissues. TCRdb re-called the multiplex PCR reads with MiXCR, one entry per CDR3 protein. The sample consists of approximately 210,000 distinct CDR3 sequences, about 34% of them appearing once. Sequencing input: axillary lymph node tissue. These receptors all stem from a female donor with breast cancer. Some clones in this sample may be carry-over from other donors' samples. Each CDR3 is given with its conserved first and last residue. A D gene is named only where the DNA matches it firmly. Some rows mark clone size as missing; the rest say once, few, many or name a class of expanded clone.

clone_size,j_call,v_call,d_call,cdr3_aa,cdr3_nt
many,TRBJ1-3,TRBV5-6,NA,CASSLEQARSSGNTIYF,TGTGCCAGCAGCTTGGAACAGGCCCGCAGCTCTGGAAACACCATATATTTT
many,TRBJ2-3,TRBV14,TRBD1,CASSLQGASTDTQYF,TGTGCCAGCAGCCTGCAGGGGGCTAGTACAGATACGCAGTATTTT
NA,TRBJ1-1,TRBV20-1,TRBD1,CSAVEGAWKYEAFF,TGCAGTGCCGTAGAGGGGGCATGGAAATACGAAGCTTTCTTT
NA,TRBJ2-7,TRBV28,NA,CASTSAYEQYF,TGTGCCAGCACCTCCGCCTACGAGCAGTACTTC
NA,TRBJ1-5,TRBV12-3/TRBV12-4,TRBD1,CASSLIGQGADQPQHF,TGTGCCAGCAGCCTCATTGGACAGGGGGCGGATCAGCCCCAGCATTTT
NA,TRBJ1-5,TRBV6-4,NA,CASRKRGGQPQHF,TGTGCCAGCAGAAAAAGGGGTGGTCAGCCCCAGCATTTT
few,TRBJ2-7,TRBV27,TRBD2,CASSLAGGPIEQYF,TGTGCCAGCAGCCTAGCGGGAGGGCCGATCGAGCAGTACTTC
NA,TRBJ2-4,TRBV7-6,TRBD2,CASSLAADWGGENIQYF,TGTGCCAGCAGCTTAGCCGCAGACTGGGGGGGGGAAAACATTCAGTACTTC
many,TRBJ2-7,TRBV5-4,NA,CASSPGHLYEQYF,TGTGCCAGCAGCCCGGGACACCTCTACGAGCAGTACTTC
NA,TRBJ2-1,TRBV10-3,TRBD2,CATSDLTSGSGNEQFF,TGTGCCACCAGTGATTTGACTAGCGGGAGTGGGAATGAGCAGTTCTTC
NA,TRBJ2-1,TRBV10-3,TRBD2,CAISRTSGRASNEQFF,TGTGCCATCAGTCGGACTAGCGGGAGGGCTAGCAATGAGCAGTTCTTC
many,TRBJ2-1,TRBV7-9,NA,CASSGGAGEQFF,TGTGCCAGCAGCGGCGGGGCGGGAGAGCAGTTCTTC
few,TRBJ1-2,TRBV6-6,TRBD1,CASSDSPGQANGYTF,TGTGCCAGCAGTGACTCTCCGGGACAGGCAAATGGCTACACCTTC
NA,TRBJ2-7,TRBV4-3,NA,CASSQDVGDEQYF,TGCGCCAGCAGCCAAGATGTCGGGGACGAGCAGTACTTC
many,TRBJ2-1,TRBV7-2,NA,CASSVRADRYNEQFF,TGTGCCAGCAGCGTACGGGCAGACAGGTACAATGAGCAGTTCTTC
many,TRBJ1-2,TRBV6-2/TRBV6-3,TRBD1,CASSYSIATGNGYTF,TGTGCCAGCAGTTACTCGATTGCGACAGGGAACGGCTACACCTTC
many,TRBJ2-3,TRBV10-3,NA,CAIRRLVADTQYF,TGTGCCATCAGGAGACTAGTGGCAGATACGCAGTATTTT
few,TRBJ1-5,TRBV28,NA,CASSPPRGTNQPQHF,TGTGCCAGCAGTCCCCCACGGGGGACGAATCAGCCCCAGCATTTT
many,TRBJ2-3,TRBV10-3,TRBD2,CAISRSTSGRTDTQYF,TGTGCCATCAGCCGATCGACTAGCGGGAGGACAGATACGCAGTATTTT
few,TRBJ2-3,TRBV12-5,TRBD2,CASGFVLAGRTDTQYF,TGTGCTAGTGGTTTCGTCCTAGCGGGACGCACAGATACGCAGTATTTT
NA,TRBJ2-3,TRBV28,NA,CASSTYELDSPTDTQYF,TGTGCCAGCAGTACCTACGAACTAGATTCCCCCACAGATACGCAGTATTTT
many,TRBJ2-5,TRBV6-6,TRBD2,CASSYLAGGQETQYF,TGTGCCAGCAGTTACCTAGCGGGGGGACAAGAGACCCAGTACTTC
many,TRBJ2-7,TRBV10-3,TRBD2,CAISTSGTGTYEQYF,TGTGCCATCAGTACTAGCGGGACGGGAACCTACGAGCAGTACTTC
once,TRBJ2-1,TRBV6-2/TRBV6-3,NA,CATSDPYNEQFF,TGTGCCACCTCCGACCCGTACAATGAGCAGTTCTTC
many,TRBJ2-1,TRBV11-2,TRBD2,CASSSLWYSGTSNEQFF,TGTGCCAGCAGCTCGCTTTGGTATTCAGGGACTAGCAATGAGCAGTTCTTC
many,TRBJ1-4,TRBV10-3,NA,CAISDHPRGGKLFF,TGTGCCATCAGTGACCACCCCCGAGGGGGAAAACTGTTTTTT